Each of the 14 T cell receptor beta chains below was sequenced from the same sample in a study of shared clonotypes between healthy human individuals. Positive CCR7 selection of CD45RO-negative cells yielded the naive CD8 cells, and terminally differentiated effector memory CD45RA+ cells were excluded. Sequencing was performed with immunoSEQ multiplex PCR; in TCRdb, only in-frame clones are kept and a portion is missing. The sample has approximately 1.9 million clones; 80% to 95% are singletons. Sample: naive CD8+ T cells from PBMCs. These receptors were obtained from a man between 18 and 35 years old in good health. Some clones in this sample may be carry-over from other donors' samples.

The chain employs TRBV19 and TRBJ1-2; D might be TRBD1 (5 bases). Trimming removed 7 bases at V and 5 bases at J, with 17 bases between. The germline V gene encodes CDR1 LNHDA and CDR2 SQIVND (reference sequence). The CDR3 is 14 residues long. The CDR3 reads CASTKPGAAYGYTF. The CDR3 region has the DNA TGTGCCAGTACCAAACCCGGGGCAGCTTATGGCTACACCTTC. Full variable domain (rest looked up from reference TRBV19 and TRBJ1-2): DGGITQSPKYLFRKEGQNVTLSCEQNLNHDAMYWYRQDPGQGLRLIYYSQIVNDFQKGDIAEGYSVSREKKESFPLTVTSAQKNPTAFYLCASTKPGAAYGYTFGSGTRLTVV.

J is TRBJ2-2 and V is TRBV21-1; the DNA was not compared with TRBD2, the D call given in the table. TRBV21-1 is marked as a pseudogene. The CDR3 runs to 15 residues. This CDR3 reads CAGPTSGRNTGELFF. CDR3 nucleotide sequence: TGTGCCGGGCCTACTAGCGGGAGAAACACCGGGGAGCTGTTTTTT.

The chain couples TRBV28 to TRBJ1-6; a weak D match, TRBD1 (5 bases). Trimming cost V 6 bases and J 7 bases, with 19 bases left between them. CDR3 length equals 16 residues. Germline lookup yields CDR1 MDHEN and CDR2 SYDVKM. The CDR3 region has the DNA TGTGCCAGCAGGTCTACCAGGGTGGATTGGAATTCACCCCTCCACTTT. Its translation: CASRSTRVDWNSPLHF.

The chain uses TRBV7-8 and TRBJ1-5; D might be TRBD1 (6 bases). Germline V gives CDR1 SGHVS, CDR2 FQNEAQ. The CDR3 length is 13 residues. V lost 7 bases, J lost 6 bases, and 13 bases lay in between. CDR3 sequence (DNA): TGTGCCAGCACCGAGGACAGAAGTCAGCCCCAGCATTTT. Translating gives CASTEDRSQPQHF.

The chain is built from TRBV7-9 and TRBJ2-2; possibly TRBD1 for D (6 bases). V lost 1 base and J lost 1, with 10 bases in between. Looked up from germline, CDR1 is SEHNR and CDR2 is FQNEAQ (reference sequence). The CDR3 has 16 amino acids. In DNA, the CDR3 is TGTGCCAGCAGCTTAGTGGCAGGGGAGAACACCGGGGAGCTGTTTTTT. Amino acids: CASSLVAGENTGELFF.

The chain couples TRBV2 to TRBJ1-1; TRBD1 aligns across 7 bases. J gave up 3 bases and V 9 bases, and 16 bases lay outside the gene matches. CDR1 is SNHLY and CDR2 is FYNNEI in the germline V gene. The CDR3 sequence is 16 residues long. CDR3 DNA sequence: TGTGCCAGGGATACCCAGGTTGACAGGGAATACACTGAAGCTTTCTTT. Its protein product is CARDTQVDREYTEAFF.

The J gene is TRBJ2-1, the V gene TRBV6-6; no reliable D call. V lost 10 bases and J lost 9, with 10 bases in between. The germline CDR1 and CDR2 sequences are MNHNY and SVGAGI (reference sequence). This CDR3 is 10 amino acids long. CDR3 region: CATFFTEQFF. CDR3 in DNA: TGTGCCACCTTTTTTACTGAGCAGTTCTTC.

The gene calls are TRBV6-5 and TRBJ2-3; the D gene is possibly TRBD2 (5 bases). The CDR3 sequence is 15 residues long. Trimming left V 0 bases short and J 6 bases short, with 13 bases between. The germline V gene encodes CDR1 MNHEY and CDR2 SVGAGI. The CDR3 region has the DNA TGTGCCAGCAGTTACTCGCGTTGGGGAGCGGATACGCAGTATTTT. This translates into CASSYSRWGADTQYF.

This clone came up once. V and J are TRBV11-2 and TRBJ2-7, with D possibly matching TRBD2 (5 bases). The germline V gene encodes CDR1 SGHAT and CDR2 FQNNGV. Between the trimmed V and J ends, which lost 5 bases and 1 base, there was a span of 9 bases. This CDR3 has 13 residues. The CDR3, as DNA: TGTGCCAGCAGCCAGAGCGGTTCCTACGAGCAGTACTTC. Translated: CASSQSGSYEQYF.

The chain couples TRBV15 to TRBJ1-2, with no clear D. The CDR3 loop spans 17 amino acids. V dropped 3 bases and J dropped 8 bases, with 25 bases sitting between them. Germline V gives CDR1 LNHNV, CDR2 YYDKDF (reference sequence). The chain's CDR3 is CATSRPSQGGLLYGYTF. For the CDR3, the DNA is TGTGCCACCAGCAGGCCCTCTCAAGGAGGGCTTTTATACGGCTACACCTTC.

This sequence joins TRBV9 and TRBJ2-1; the D is unclear. CDR3 length equals 13 residues. Between the trimmed V and J ends, which lost 6 bases and 0 bases, there was a span of 7 bases. The germline V gene has CDR1 SGDLS and CDR2 YYNGEE. CDR3 sequence (DNA): TGTGCCAGCAATGACGACTCCTACAATGAGCAGTTCTTC. This sequence encodes CASNDDSYNEQFF.

The chain employs TRBV9 and TRBJ1-1; a weak D match, TRBD1 (5 bases). V was shortened by 0 bases and J by 6 bases, with 24 bases between the two germline ends. The CDR3 covers 18 residues. CDR1 is SGDLS, CDR2 YYNGEE, per germline. Written as DNA, the CDR3 is TGTGCCAGCAGCGTAGAGGGTCCAGGGACGAGTCTCTTTTCTGAAGCTTTCTTT. As protein: CASSVEGPGTSLFSEAFF.

The chain employs TRBV7-3 and TRBJ2-2, with D unresolved. Per germline, CDR1 SGHTA and CDR2 FQGTGA. V was pared by 5 bases and J by 8 bases, with 9 bases between. The CDR3 is 12 amino acids. The CDR3 region is CASSLPPGELFF. The DNA for the CDR3 is TGTGCCAGCAGCCTACCCCCAGGGGAGCTGTTTTTT. The full variable domain, completed using reference TRBV7-3 and TRBJ2-2, is GAGVSQTPSNKVTEKGKYVELRCDPISGHTALYWYRQSLGQGPEFLIYFQGTGAADDSGLPNDRFFAVRPEGSVSTLKIQRTERGDSAVYLCASSLPPGELFFGEGSRLTVL.

In its sample, this clone was seen once. This chain links TRBV11-2 with TRBJ1-3; no definite D call. V lost 3 bases and J 4 bases, leaving 10 bases between the germline ends. Germline-derived CDR1 and CDR2 are SGHAT and FQNNGV. This CDR3 contains 14 residues. CDR3 coding DNA: TGTGCCAGCAGCTTTGAAGGATCAGGAAACACCATATATTTT. Protein sequence: CASSFEGSGNTIYF.